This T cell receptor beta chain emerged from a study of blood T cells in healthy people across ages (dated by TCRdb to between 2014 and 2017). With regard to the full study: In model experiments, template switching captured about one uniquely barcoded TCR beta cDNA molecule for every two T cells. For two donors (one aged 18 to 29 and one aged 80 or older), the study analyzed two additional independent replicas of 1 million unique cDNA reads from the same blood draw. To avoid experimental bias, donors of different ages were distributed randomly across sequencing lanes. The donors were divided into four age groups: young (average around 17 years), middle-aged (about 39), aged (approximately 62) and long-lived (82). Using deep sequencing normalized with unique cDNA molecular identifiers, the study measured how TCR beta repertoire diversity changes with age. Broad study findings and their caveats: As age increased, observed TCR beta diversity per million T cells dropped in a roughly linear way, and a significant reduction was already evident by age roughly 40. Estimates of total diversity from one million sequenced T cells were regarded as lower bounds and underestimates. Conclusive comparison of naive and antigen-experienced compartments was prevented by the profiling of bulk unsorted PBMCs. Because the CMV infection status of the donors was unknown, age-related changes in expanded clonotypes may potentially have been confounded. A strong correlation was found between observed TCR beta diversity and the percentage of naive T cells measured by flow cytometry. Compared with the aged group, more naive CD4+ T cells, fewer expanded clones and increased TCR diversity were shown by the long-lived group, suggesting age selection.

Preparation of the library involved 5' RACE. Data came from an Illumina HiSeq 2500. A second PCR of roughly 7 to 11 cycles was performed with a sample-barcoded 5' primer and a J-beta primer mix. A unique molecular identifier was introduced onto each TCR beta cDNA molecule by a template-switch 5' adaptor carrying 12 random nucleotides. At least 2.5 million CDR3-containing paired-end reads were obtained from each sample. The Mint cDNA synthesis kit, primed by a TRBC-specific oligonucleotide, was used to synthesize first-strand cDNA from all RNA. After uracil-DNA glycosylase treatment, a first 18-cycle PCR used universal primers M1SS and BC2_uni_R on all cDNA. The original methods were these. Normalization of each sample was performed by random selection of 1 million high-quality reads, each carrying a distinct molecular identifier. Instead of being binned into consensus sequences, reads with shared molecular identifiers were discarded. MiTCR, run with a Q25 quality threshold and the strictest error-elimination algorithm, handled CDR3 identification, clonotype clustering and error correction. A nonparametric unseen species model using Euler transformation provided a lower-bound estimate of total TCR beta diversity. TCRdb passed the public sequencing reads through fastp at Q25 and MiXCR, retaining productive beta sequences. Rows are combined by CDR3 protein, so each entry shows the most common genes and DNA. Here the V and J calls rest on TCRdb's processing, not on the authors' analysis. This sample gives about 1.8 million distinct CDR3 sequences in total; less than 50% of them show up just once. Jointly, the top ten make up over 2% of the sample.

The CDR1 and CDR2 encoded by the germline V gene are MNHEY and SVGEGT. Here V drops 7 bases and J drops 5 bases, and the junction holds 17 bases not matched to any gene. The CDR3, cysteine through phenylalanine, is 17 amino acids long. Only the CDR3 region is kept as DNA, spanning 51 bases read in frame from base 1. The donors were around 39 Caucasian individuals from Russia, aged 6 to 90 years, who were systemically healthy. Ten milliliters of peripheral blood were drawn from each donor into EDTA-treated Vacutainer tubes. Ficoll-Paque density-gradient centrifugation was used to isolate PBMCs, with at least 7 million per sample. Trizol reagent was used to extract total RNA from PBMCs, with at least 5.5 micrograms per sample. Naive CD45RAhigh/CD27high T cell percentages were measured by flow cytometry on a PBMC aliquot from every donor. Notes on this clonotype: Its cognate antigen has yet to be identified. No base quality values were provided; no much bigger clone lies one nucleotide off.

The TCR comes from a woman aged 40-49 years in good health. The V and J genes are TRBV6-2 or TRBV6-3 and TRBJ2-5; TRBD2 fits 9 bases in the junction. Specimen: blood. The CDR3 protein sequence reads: CASTLGGLAGRGETQYF. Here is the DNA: TGTGCCAGCACCCTAGGGGGACTAGCCGGTCGGGGCGAGACCCAGTACTTC.